This T cell receptor (beta chain) derives from a study of vaccination effects on CD4 cells after COVID-19. Sequencing was performed with immunoSEQ multiplex PCR; in TCRdb, only in-frame clones are kept and a portion is missing. This sample yields tens of thousands of clones, of which approximately 73% are seen a single time; approximately 5% belongs to the top ten. Between the trimmed V and J ends, which lost 7 bases and 1 base, there was a span of 15 bases. CDR1 is SNHLY and CDR2 is FYNNEI in the germline V gene. The CDR3 extends over 15 amino acids. Antigen-specific CD4+ T cells were expanded with viral peptide pools in the ViraFEST assay before sequencing. Following culture for about ten days, CD4+ T cells were isolated. PCR-confirmed SARS-CoV-2 infection occurred in the person between March and December 2020. This clone was found once. Its antigen is as yet unknown.

This receptor was identified in a human donor who had a prior SARS-CoV-2 infection. J is TRBJ2-3 and V is TRBV2; D remains unclear. Sample: CD4+ T cells from PBMCs cultured with HIV peptides, taken before COVID-19 vaccination. Noted subset: HIV-1 Nef peptide pool negative control/reference culture. CDR3 in DNA: TGTGCCAGCAATGCCGTATCAGCCCGCACAGATACGCAGTATTTT. Translating it yields CASNAVSARTDTQYF. The whole variable domain, remainder taken from reference TRBV2 and TRBJ2-3, is EPEVTQTPSHQVTQMGQEVILRCVPISNHLYFYWYRQILGQKVEFLVSFYNNEISEKSEIFDDQFSVERPDGSNFTLKIRSTKLEDSAMYFCASNAVSARTDTQYFGPGTRLTVL.